Each of the 15 T cell receptor beta chains below was sequenced from the same sample in a study of OX40 agonist ivuxolimab in advanced cancers. Data came from immunoSEQ multiplex PCR; TCRdb stores just in-frame clones and leaves some out. The table records some 100,000 clones, roughly 90% of them present only once. Sample: CD4+ or CD8+ T cells sorted from blood, taken in a trial of the OX40 agonist ivuxolimab. These receptor sequences come from an adult with an advanced solid tumor such as melanoma, head and neck, liver or kidney cancer.

This clone was detected once. J is TRBJ2-2 and V is TRBV30, with D perhaps matching TRBD1 or TRBD2 (5 bases each). The germline V gene has CDR1 GTSNPN and CDR2 SVGIG (reference sequence). CDR3 size: 15 residues. V lost 0 bases, J lost 2 bases, and 10 bases lay in between. CDR3 region: CAWSVPGANTGELFF. In nucleotides, the CDR3 is TGTGCCTGGAGTGTTCCCGGGGCCAACACCGGGGAGCTGTTTTTT.

The chain links TRBV6-1 to TRBJ2-7, with 8 bases identical to TRBD2. With 10 bases clipped from V and 6 bases from J, the junction kept 8 bases outside the gene matches. Per the germline V gene, CDR1 is MNHNS and CDR2 is SASEGT. This CDR3 is built from 12 residues. The CDR3 protein is CAIGRLAGEQYF. The CDR3 DNA reads as TGTGCCATCGGGAGGCTAGCGGGCGAGCAGTACTTC.

The chain uses TRBV7-8 and TRBJ2-7; D is unresolved. Trimming cost V 2 bases and J 6 bases, with 11 bases left between them. This CDR3 has 13 residues. The V gene's germline CDR1 is SGHVS and CDR2 FQNEAQ. The CDR3 protein is CASSLTAMSEQYF. DNA of the CDR3: TGTGCCAGCAGCTTAACTGCTATGAGCGAGCAGTACTTC.

This chain links TRBV7-9 with TRBJ2-2; 8 bases are shared with TRBD2. Per the germline V gene, CDR1 is SEHNR and CDR2 is FQNEAQ (reference sequence). With 4 bases clipped from V and 0 bases from J, the junction kept 10 bases outside the gene matches. The CDR3 has 18 amino acids. CDR3 amino acids: CASSYLRPGGPNTGELFF. The CDR3 bases are TGTGCCAGCAGCTACCTCCGACCGGGGGGGCCGAACACCGGGGAGCTGTTTTTT.

J is TRBJ2-3 and V is TRBV7-9, with D unresolved. Looked up from germline, CDR1 is SEHNR and CDR2 is FQNEAQ (reference sequence). Trimming left V 5 bases short and J 0 bases short, with 3 bases between. This CDR3 contains 12 residues. The CDR3 DNA reads as TGTGCCAGCAGCCCTAGCACAGATACGCAGTATTTT. This sequence encodes CASSPSTDTQYF.

Remarks on this clone: The sample holds other DNA sequences that translate to the same CDR3. This chain links TRBV27 with TRBJ2-1; unclear D gene. Germline-derived CDR1 and CDR2 are MNHEY and SMNVEV (reference sequence). CDR3 size: 14 residues. The germline V and J ends were trimmed by 3 bases and 5 bases, with 11 bases remaining between them. The CDR3, as DNA: TGTGCCAGCAGTTTTTACGGCGAGAACAATGAGCAGTTCTTC. Protein product: CASSFYGENNEQFF.

This clone occurred once. The genes are TRBV5-1 and TRBJ1-4, with D possibly being TRBD1 (6 bases). Trimming pared 2 bases from V and 8 bases from J, leaving 16 bases between. CDR1 and CDR2 from the germline V gene are SGHRS and YFSETQ. This CDR3 region has 15 residues. The CDR3 DNA reads as TGCGCCAGCAGCTTAAGGGGGAACCCGGAGGAAAAACTGTTTTTT. Its protein product is CASSLRGNPEEKLFF.

This clone was counted once. This chain joins TRBV5-1 and TRBJ2-5; D gene uncertain. Trimming cost V 4 bases and J 4 bases, with 11 bases left between them. Germline V lookup: CDR1 SGHRS, CDR2 YFSETQ. The CDR3 has 13 residues. The CDR3 loop reads CASSLPGGETQYF. Written as DNA, the CDR3 is TGCGCCAGCAGCCTACCCGGTGGAGAGACCCAGTACTTC.

The J gene is TRBJ2-5, the V gene TRBV5-4, with a weak D call TRBD1 (6 bases). The CDR3 runs to 15 residues. V shed 4 bases and J shed 1 base, with 14 bases lying between them. The germline V gene has CDR1 SGHNT and CDR2 YYREEE (reference sequence). CDR3 residues: CASSPSPDSQETQYF. In DNA, the CDR3 is TGTGCCAGCAGCCCCTCTCCGGACAGCCAAGAGACCCAGTACTTC.

The gene calls are TRBV7-9 and TRBJ2-5; D call uncertain. The CDR3 runs 12 residues. V was trimmed by 2 bases and J by 5 bases, leaving 6 bases between them. The germline gives CDR1 SEHNR, CDR2 FQNEAQ (reference sequence). Written as DNA, the CDR3 is TGTGCCAGCAGCTTATTGGGTGAGACCCAGTACTTC. Translating gives CASSLLGETQYF.

This chain connects TRBV30 to TRBJ1-4; D perhaps matches TRBD1 (5 bases). The CDR3 totals 15 residues. Germline V gene lookup returns CDR1 GTSNPN and CDR2 SVGIG (reference sequence). The germline V and J ends were trimmed by 2 bases and 7 bases, with 17 bases remaining between them. CDR3 bases: TGTGCCTGGAGTAACCGGGACGTTGGGACTGAAAAACTGTTTTTT. As protein: CAWSNRDVGTEKLFF.

J is TRBJ2-7 and V is TRBV29-1, with D uncertain. V was shortened by 4 bases and J by 4 bases, with 8 bases between the two germline ends. Germline V gene data show CDR1 as SQVTM and CDR2 as ANQGSEA. The CDR3 sequence is 11 residues long. The CDR3 sequence is CSVGPAYEQYF. CDR3 DNA: TGCAGCGTTGGTCCCGCTTACGAGCAGTACTTC.

CDR3 sequence (DNA): TGTGCCAGCAGCCGACCGGGACAAGTAGTCAATGAGCAGTTCTTC. Protein: CASSRPGQVVNEQFF. The chain carries TRBV11-2 and TRBJ2-1; possibly TRBD1 for D (6 bases). Germline V lookup: CDR1 SGHAT, CDR2 FQNNGV. V was clipped by 5 bases and J by 6 bases, with 17 bases between them. The CDR3 is made up of 15 amino acids.

In its sample, this clone was seen once. This rearrangement joins TRBV5-1 to TRBJ1-3, with D maybe TRBD1 (5 bases). V lost 4 bases and J 2 bases, leaving 16 bases between the germline ends. Germline-derived CDR1 and CDR2 are SGHRS and YFSETQ. This CDR3 is built from 16 residues. This CDR3 is CASSAASTGPGNTIYF. CDR3 nucleotide sequence: TGCGCCAGCAGCGCCGCCAGCACAGGTCCTGGAAACACCATATATTTT.

V and J are TRBV6-1 and TRBJ2-1; TRBD2 matches at 9 bases. The CDR3 contains 13 residues. Germline V lookup: CDR1 MNHNS, CDR2 SASEGT. Trimming cost V 4 bases and J 9 bases; bases outside gene matches: 4. The CDR3 nucleotides read TGTGCCAGCAGTGCTAGACTAGCGGCTGAGCAGTTCTTC. It is translated as CASSARLAAEQFF.